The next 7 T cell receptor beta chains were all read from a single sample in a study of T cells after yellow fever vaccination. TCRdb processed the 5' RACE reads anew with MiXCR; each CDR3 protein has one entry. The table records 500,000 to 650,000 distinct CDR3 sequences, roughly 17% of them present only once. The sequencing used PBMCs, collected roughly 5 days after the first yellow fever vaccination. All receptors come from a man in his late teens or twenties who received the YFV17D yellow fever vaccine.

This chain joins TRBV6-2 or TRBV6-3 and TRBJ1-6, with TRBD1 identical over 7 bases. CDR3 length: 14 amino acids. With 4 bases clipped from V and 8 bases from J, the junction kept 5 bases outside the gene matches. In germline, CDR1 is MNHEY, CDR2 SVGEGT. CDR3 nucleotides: TGTGCCAGCAGTTTCGAGGGGGCAGATTCACCCCTCCACTTT. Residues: CASSFEGADSPLHF.

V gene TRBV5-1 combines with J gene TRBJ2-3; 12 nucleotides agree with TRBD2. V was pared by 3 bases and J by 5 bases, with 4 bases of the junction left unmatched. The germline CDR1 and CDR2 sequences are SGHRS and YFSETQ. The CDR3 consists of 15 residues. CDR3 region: CASSSSGGAVDTQYF. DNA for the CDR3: TGCGCCAGCAGCTCTAGCGGGGGGGCGGTAGATACGCAGTATTTT.

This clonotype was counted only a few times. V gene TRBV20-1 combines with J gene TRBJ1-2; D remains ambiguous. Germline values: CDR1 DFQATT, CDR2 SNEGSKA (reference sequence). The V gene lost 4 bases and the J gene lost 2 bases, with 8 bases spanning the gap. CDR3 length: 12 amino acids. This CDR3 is CSANGENYGYTF. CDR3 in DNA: TGCAGTGCTAACGGGGAAAACTATGGCTACACCTTC.

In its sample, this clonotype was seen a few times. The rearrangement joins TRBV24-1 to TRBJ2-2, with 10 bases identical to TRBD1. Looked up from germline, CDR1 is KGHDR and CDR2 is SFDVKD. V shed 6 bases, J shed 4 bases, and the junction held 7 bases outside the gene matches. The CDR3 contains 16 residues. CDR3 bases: TGTGCCACCAGTCCATCGACAGGGGGCTTCACCGGGGAGCTGTTTTTT. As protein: CATSPSTGGFTGELFF.

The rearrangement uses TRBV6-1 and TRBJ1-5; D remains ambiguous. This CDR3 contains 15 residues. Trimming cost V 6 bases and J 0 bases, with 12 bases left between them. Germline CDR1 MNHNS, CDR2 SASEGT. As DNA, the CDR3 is TGTGCCAGCAGCCCTACGCTGGGTAGCAATCAGCCCCAGCATTTT. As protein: CASSPTLGSNQPQHF.

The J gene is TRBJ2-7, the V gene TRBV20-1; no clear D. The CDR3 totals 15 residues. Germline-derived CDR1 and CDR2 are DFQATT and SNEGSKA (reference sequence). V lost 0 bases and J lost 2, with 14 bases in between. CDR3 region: CSARDMRPATYEQYF. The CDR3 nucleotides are TGCAGTGCTAGAGATATGAGACCAGCTACCTACGAGCAGTACTTC.

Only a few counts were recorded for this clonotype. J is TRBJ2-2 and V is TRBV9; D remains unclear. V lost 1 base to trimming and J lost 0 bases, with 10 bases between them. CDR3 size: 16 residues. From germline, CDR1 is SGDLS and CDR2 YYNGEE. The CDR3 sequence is CASSVMGLTNTGELFF. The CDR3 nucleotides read TGTGCCAGCAGCGTAATGGGGTTAACGAACACCGGGGAGCTGTTTTTT.